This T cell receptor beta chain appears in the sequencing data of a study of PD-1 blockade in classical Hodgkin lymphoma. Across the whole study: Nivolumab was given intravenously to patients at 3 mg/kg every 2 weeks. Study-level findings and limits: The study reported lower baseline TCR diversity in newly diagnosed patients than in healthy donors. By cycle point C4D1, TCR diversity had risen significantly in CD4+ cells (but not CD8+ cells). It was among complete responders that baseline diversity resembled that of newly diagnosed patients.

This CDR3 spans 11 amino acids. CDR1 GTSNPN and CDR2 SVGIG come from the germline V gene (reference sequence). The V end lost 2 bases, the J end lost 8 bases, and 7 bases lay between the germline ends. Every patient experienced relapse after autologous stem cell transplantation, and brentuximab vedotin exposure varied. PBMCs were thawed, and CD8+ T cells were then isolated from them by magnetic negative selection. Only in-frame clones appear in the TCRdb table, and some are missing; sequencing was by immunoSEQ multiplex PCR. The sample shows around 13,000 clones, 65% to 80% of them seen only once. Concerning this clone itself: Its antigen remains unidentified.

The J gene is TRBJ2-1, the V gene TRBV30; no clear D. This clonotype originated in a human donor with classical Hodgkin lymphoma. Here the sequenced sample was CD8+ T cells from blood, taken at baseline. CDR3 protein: CAWSTDDEQFF. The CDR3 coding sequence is TGTGCCTGGAGTACGGACGATGAGCAGTTCTTC. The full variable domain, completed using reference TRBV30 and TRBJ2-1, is SQTIHQWPATLVQPVGSPLSLECTVEGTSNPNLYWYRQAAGRGLQLLFYSVGIGQISSEVPQNLSASRPQDRQFILSSKKLLLSDSGFYLCAWSTDDEQFFGPGTRLTVL.